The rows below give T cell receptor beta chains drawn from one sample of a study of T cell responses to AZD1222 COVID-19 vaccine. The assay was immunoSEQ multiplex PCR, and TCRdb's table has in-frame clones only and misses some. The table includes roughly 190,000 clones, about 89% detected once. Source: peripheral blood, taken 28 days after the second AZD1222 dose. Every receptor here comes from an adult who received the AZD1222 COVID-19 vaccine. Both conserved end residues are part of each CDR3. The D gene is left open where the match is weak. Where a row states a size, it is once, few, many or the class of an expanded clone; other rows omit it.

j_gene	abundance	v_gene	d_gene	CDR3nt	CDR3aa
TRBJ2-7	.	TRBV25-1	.	TGTGCCAGCAGTCTTACTAGGCTTGGCGAGCAGTACTTC	CASSLTRLGEQYF
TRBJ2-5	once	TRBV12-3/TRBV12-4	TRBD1	TGTGCCAGCAGTTTAGGACAGGGAAAGACCCAGTACTTC	CASSLGQGKTQYF
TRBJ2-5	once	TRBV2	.	TGTGCCAGCAGTGGTCGCAGAACCCAAGAGACCCAGTACTTC	CASSGRRTQETQYF
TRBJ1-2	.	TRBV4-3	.	TGCGCCAGCAGCCCCGCTCAAGGGAGCTATGGCTACACCTTC	CASSPAQGSYGYTF
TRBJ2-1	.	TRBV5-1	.	TGCGCCAGCAGCTTGGGGTTCTGGCAGGGGGGCGATGAGCAGTTCTTC	CASSLGFWQGGDEQFF
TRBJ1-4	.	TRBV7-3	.	TGTGCCAGCAGCCGAACCGGGACACCTAATGAAAAACTGTTTTTT	CASSRTGTPNEKLFF
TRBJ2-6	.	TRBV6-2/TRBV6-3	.	TGTGCCAGCAGTTACCCCTATGGGTTGGGCTCTGGGGCCAACGTCCTGACTTTC	CASSYPYGLGSGANVLTF
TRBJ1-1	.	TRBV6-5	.	TGTGCCAGCAGCCGCCCCGGGGTTGGGAACACTGAAGCTTTCTTT	CASSRPGVGNTEAFF
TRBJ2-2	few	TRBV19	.	TGTGCCAGTAGGGGATATACCGGGGAGCTGTTTTTT	CASRGYTGELFF
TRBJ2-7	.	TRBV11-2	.	TGTGCCAGCAGCTTGCCCGGGACTGGCTCCTACGAGCAGTACTTC	CASSLPGTGSYEQYF
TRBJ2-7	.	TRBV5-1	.	TGCGCCAGCAGCTTGGGGACGCCGAGCTCCTACGAGCAGTACTTC	CASSLGTPSSYEQYF
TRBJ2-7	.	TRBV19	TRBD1	TGTGCCAGTACCCCGACAGGGGGATTTTACGAGCAGTACTTC	CASTPTGGFYEQYF
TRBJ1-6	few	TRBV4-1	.	TGCGCCAGCAGCGCGCAGTATAATTCACCCCTCCACTTT	CASSAQYNSPLHF
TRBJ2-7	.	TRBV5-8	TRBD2	TGTGCCAGCAGCTGGAGGACTAGCGCGAGAGGAAGGTACGAGCAGTACTTC	CASSWRTSARGRYEQYF
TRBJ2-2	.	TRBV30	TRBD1	TGTGCCTGGACCGGACAGGGGAACACCGGGGAGCTGTTTTTT	CAWTGQGNTGELFF
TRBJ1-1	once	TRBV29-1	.	TGCAGCGCCCTGTTAGGGAATATGAACACTGAAGCTTTCTTT	CSALLGNMNTEAFF
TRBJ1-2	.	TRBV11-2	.	TGTGCCAGCAGCGTCGAACCGGGCCCCCCGTCAGGCTACACCTTC	CASSVEPGPPSGYTF
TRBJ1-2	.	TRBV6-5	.	TGTGCCAGCAGTTACTCGTCCGGCAGGACCCGTGGTGGCTACACCTTC	CASSYSSGRTRGGYTF
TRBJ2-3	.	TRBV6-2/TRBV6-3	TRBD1	TGTGCCAGCAGTTACTCGAGGGACAGGCGCACAGATACGCAGTATTTT	CASSYSRDRRTDTQYF
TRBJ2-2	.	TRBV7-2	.	TGTGCCAGCAGCTTAGCGGGGCGCACCGGGGAGCTGTTTTTT	CASSLAGRTGELFF
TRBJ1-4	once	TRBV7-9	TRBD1	TGTGCCAGCAGCCCCCGACAGGGTCGAGCGGCAACTAATGAAAAACTGTTTTTT	CASSPRQGRAATNEKLFF
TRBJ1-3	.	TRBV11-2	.	TGTGCCAGCAGCTTAAGCGGCAGGCTCTCTGGAAACACCATATATTTT	CASSLSGRLSGNTIYF
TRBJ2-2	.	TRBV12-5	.	TGTGCTAGTGGTCAATTGAACACCGGGGAGCTGTTTTTT	CASGQLNTGELFF
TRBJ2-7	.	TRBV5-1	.	TGCGCCAGCAGCTTGGCCTTCGGGGCCTACGAGCAGTACTTC	CASSLAFGAYEQYF
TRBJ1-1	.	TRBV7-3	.	TGTGCCAGCAGCTTAGAGGGACGCTTAGGGAGCGCTGAAGCTTTCTTT	CASSLEGRLGSAEAFF
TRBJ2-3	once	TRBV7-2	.	TGTGCCAGCAGCTTAGTGGGCCCTGATACGCAGTATTTT	CASSLVGPDTQYF
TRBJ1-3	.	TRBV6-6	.	TGTGCCAGCAGTCCCCCTCTACGAGGGGTAGGAAACACCATATATTTT	CASSPPLRGVGNTIYF
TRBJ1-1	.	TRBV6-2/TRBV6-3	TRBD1	TGTGCCAGCAGCAAGTGGACAGGGATCATGAACACTGAAGCTTTCTTT	CASSKWTGIMNTEAFF
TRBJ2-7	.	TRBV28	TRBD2	TGTGCCAGCAGTTTGACTAGCGGGAGTGGCGAGCAGTACTTC	CASSLTSGSGEQYF
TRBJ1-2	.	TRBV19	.	TGTGCCGAAAAAAAGAGAAGGGACTATGGCTACACCTTC	CAEKKRRDYGYTF
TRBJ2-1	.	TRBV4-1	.	TGCGCCAGCAGCCAGCAGGGTAATGAGCAGTTCTTC	CASSQQGNEQFF
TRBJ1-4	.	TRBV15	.	TGTGCCACCAGCGGGGGTTCAAGTGAAAAACTGTTTTTT	CATSGGSSEKLFF
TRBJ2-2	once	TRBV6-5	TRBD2	TGTGCCAGCAGCCGACTAGCAGGAACCGGGGAGCTGTTTTTT	CASSRLAGTGELFF
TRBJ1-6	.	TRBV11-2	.	TGTGCCAGCAGCTTAGATCTAGGGGGGTTGCCCACACCCCTCCACTTT	CASSLDLGGLPTPLHF
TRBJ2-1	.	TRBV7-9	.	TGTGCCAGCTTAGGGATACGCAATGAGCAGTTCTTC	CASLGIRNEQFF
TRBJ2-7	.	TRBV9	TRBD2	TGTGCCAGCAGCGCAGGCAGCGGGATAGCCTCCTACGAGCAGTACTTC	CASSAGSGIASYEQYF
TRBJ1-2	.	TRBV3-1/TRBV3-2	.	TGTGCCAGCAGCCATTCGGGACGCCTCTATGGCTACACCTTC	CASSHSGRLYGYTF
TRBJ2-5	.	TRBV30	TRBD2	TGTGCCTGGAATTCTACTAGCGGGCTCCAAGAGACCCAGTACTTC	CAWNSTSGLQETQYF
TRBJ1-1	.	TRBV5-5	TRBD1	TGTGCCAGCAGCTTGACAGGGGGGATGAACACTGAAGCTTTCTTT	CASSLTGGMNTEAFF
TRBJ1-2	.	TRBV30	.	TGTGCCTGGAAAGGAGAGGGGTATGGCTACACCTTC	CAWKGEGYGYTF
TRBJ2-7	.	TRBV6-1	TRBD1	TGTGCCAGCAGTGAAACCAGGGGGAGTTCCTACGAGCAGTACTTC	CASSETRGSSYEQYF
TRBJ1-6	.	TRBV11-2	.	TGTGCCAGCAGCTCCTCCTCCGGGAAGGATTCACCCCTCCACTTT	CASSSSSGKDSPLHF
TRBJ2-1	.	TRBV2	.	TGTGCCAGCAGATCTCGGGCCCAGCGGAACAATGAGCAGTTCTTC	CASRSRAQRNNEQFF
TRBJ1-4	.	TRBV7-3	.	TGTGCCAGCAGCTCCCCCAGGGATGGTGAAAAACTGTTTTTT	CASSSPRDGEKLFF
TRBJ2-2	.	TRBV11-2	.	TGTGCCAGCAGCCCCGAACCGGCGAACACCGGGGAGCTGTTTTTT	CASSPEPANTGELFF
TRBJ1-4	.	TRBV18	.	TGTGCCAGCTCTCCCACCGCGGGCGCCGGTAATGAAAAACTGTTTTTT	CASSPTAGAGNEKLFF
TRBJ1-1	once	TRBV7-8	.	TGTGCCAGCAGCTTAGAAGACCTGAACACTGAAGCTTTCTTT	CASSLEDLNTEAFF
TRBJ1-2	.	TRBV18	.	TGTGCCAGCTCACCCGACAGTAACTATGGCTACACCTTC	CASSPDSNYGYTF
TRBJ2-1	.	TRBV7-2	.	TGTGCCAGCAGCCCTAGTGGCTCCTACAATGAGCAGTTCTTC	CASSPSGSYNEQFF
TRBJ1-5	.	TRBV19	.	TGTGCCAGTAGTACTACGGCTTATAGCAATCAGCCCCAGCATTTT	CASSTTAYSNQPQHF
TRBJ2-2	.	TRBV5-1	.	TGCGCCAGCAGCTTGGTTTTCCAGCCCCCCGGGGAGCTGTTTTTT	CASSLVFQPPGELFF
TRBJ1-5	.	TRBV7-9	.	TGTGCCAGCAGCTTAACTAGCAATCAGCCCCAGCATTTT	CASSLTSNQPQHF
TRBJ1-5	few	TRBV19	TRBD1	TGTGCCAGTAGCCAACAGGGGAATAGCAATCAGCCCCAGCATTTT	CASSQQGNSNQPQHF
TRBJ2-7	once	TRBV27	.	TGTGCCAGCAGCCGCTGGGGGCAGATGAGCGAGCAGTACTTC	CASSRWGQMSEQYF